The rows below give T cell receptor beta chains drawn from one sample of a study of blood T cell repertoires in COVID-19. The method was immunoSEQ multiplex PCR; TCRdb's version includes in-frame clones alone and lacks a portion of them. The data show about 480,000 clones, approximately 91% seen once. The sample comprised PBMCs or T cells enriched from blood (not recorded which). The receptors stem from a woman aged 55-70 years who had recovered from COVID-19. Each CDR3 is given with its conserved first and last residue. The D gene is left open where the match is weak. Not every row has a clone size; where given, it reads once, few, many or a size class.

clone size	V gene	CDR3 length	D gene	J gene	CDR3 protein	CDR3 DNA
.	TRBV12-1	17	.	TRBJ2-1	CASSLTSRDRGRYEQFF	TGTGCCAGCAGCTTAACAAGCCGGGACAGGGGGAGGTATGAGCAGTTCTTC
once	TRBV5-6	16	TRBD1	TRBJ2-2	CASSVDRGQNTGELFF	TGTGCCAGCAGCGTCGACAGGGGGCAGAACACCGGGGAGCTGTTTTTT
.	TRBV28	15	TRBD1	TRBJ1-3	CASTQIGTVPNTIYF	TGTGCCAGCACCCAGATCGGGACAGTTCCCAACACCATATATTTT
.	TRBV18	13	.	TRBJ1-5	CASSQDSAQPQHF	TGTGCCAGCTCACAGGACTCGGCTCAGCCCCAGCATTTT
.	TRBV30	14	.	TRBJ1-6	CAWSVRGGRSPLHF	TGTGCCTGGAGTGTAAGGGGCGGCCGTTCACCCCTCCACTTT
.	TRBV4-1	14	TRBD1	TRBJ1-4	CASTLDRDNEKLFF	TGCGCCAGCACCCTGGACAGGGATAATGAAAAACTGTTTTTT
.	TRBV13	14	TRBD1	TRBJ2-1	CASSSTGVDNEQFF	TGTGCCAGCAGCTCGACAGGGGTCGACAATGAGCAGTTCTTC
.	TRBV6-5	14	.	TRBJ1-1	CASRPQGMNTEAFF	TGTGCCAGCAGACCACAGGGCATGAACACTGAAGCTTTCTTT
.	TRBV21-1	13	.	TRBJ1-2	CASTRFPNYGYTF	TGTGCCAGCACCCGTTTTCCTAACTATGGCTACACCTTC
few	TRBV14	13	TRBD1	TRBJ1-1	CASSRPGQGEAFF	TGTGCCAGCAGCCGACCGGGACAGGGGGAAGCTTTCTTT
.	TRBV2	14	TRBD1	TRBJ2-2	CASSWDRVAGELFF	TGTGCCAGCAGTTGGGACAGGGTGGCCGGGGAGCTGTTTTTT
.	TRBV5-1	15	TRBD1	TRBJ1-3	CASSLGTDSGNTIYF	TGCGCCAGCAGCTTAGGGACAGACTCTGGAAACACCATATATTTT
few	TRBV7-9	16	.	TRBJ2-1	CASSPSGLVQINEQFF	TGTGCCAGCAGCCCATCGGGACTCGTACAAATCAATGAGCAGTTCTTC
.	TRBV19	15	.	TRBJ1-1	CASTGGELGRTEAFF	TGTGCCAGTACCGGAGGGGAATTAGGGCGCACTGAAGCTTTCTTT
.	TRBV19	15	TRBD1	TRBJ1-6	CASSTATGLHSPLHF	TGTGCCAGTAGTACCGCGACAGGGCTACATTCACCCCTCCACTTT
.	TRBV18	16	TRBD1	TRBJ1-3	CASSPLLTGYGNTIYF	TGTGCCAGCTCACCACTGTTGACAGGGTACGGAAACACCATATATTTT
.	TRBV19	15	.	TRBJ1-6	CASMNEGSYNSPLHF	TGTGCCAGTATGAATGAGGGCTCCTATAATTCACCCCTCCACTTT
.	TRBV10-2	15	TRBD2	TRBJ2-7	CASSPPGLAAYEQYF	TGCGCCAGCAGTCCCCCGGGACTAGCGGCCTACGAGCAGTACTTC
.	TRBV2	11	.	TRBJ2-7	CASSVVDEQYF	TGTGCCAGCAGTGTAGTGGACGAGCAGTACTTC
.	TRBV6-5	14	.	TRBJ1-6	CASSPGPHNSPLHF	TGTGCCAGCAGCCCGGGTCCCCATAATTCACCCCTCCACTTT
.	TRBV28	15	.	TRBJ1-1	CASSFFYRVNTEAFF	TGTGCCAGCAGTTTTTTTTACAGGGTGAACACTGAAGCTTTCTTT
few	TRBV6-4	13	.	TRBJ1-6	CASSVTVNSPLHF	TGTGCCAGCAGTGTAACGGTCAATTCACCCCTCCACTTT
.	TRBV19	13	.	TRBJ1-6	CASGRSVNSPLHF	TGTGCCAGTGGGCGCTCCGTAAATTCACCCCTCCACTTT
.	TRBV12-3/TRBV12-4	13	TRBD1	TRBJ1-3	CASSTGVGNTIYF	TGTGCCAGCAGTACAGGGGTTGGAAACACCATATATTTT
once	TRBV13	15	TRBD1	TRBJ1-2	CASSLGDRGSYGYTF	TGTGCCAGCAGCCTAGGGGACAGGGGATCCTATGGCTACACCTTC
.	TRBV7-2	15	.	TRBJ1-1	CASSFLGLGGTEAFF	TGTGCCAGCAGCTTCCTGGGTCTGGGGGGCACTGAAGCTTTCTTT
few	TRBV7-2	15	.	TRBJ1-3	CASSLAGTSGNTIYF	TGTGCCAGCAGCTTAGCTGGGACATCTGGAAACACCATATATTTT
.	TRBV3-1/TRBV3-2	14	.	TRBJ2-1	CASSQPAQGDEQFF	TGTGCCAGCAGCCAACCGGCCCAGGGCGATGAGCAGTTCTTC
once	TRBV7-2	16	TRBD2	TRBJ2-4	CASSLSGGLAKNIQYF	TGTGCCAGCAGCTTAAGCGGGGGGTTAGCCAAAAACATTCAGTACTTC
.	TRBV18	14	.	TRBJ1-1	CASSRTQWNTEAFF	TGTGCCAGCTCCCGCACACAGTGGAACACTGAAGCTTTCTTT
.	TRBV9	16	TRBD2	TRBJ2-1	CASSVGPSSGDNEQFF	TGTGCCAGCAGCGTAGGACCGTCGAGCGGGGACAATGAGCAGTTCTTC
.	TRBV7-2	13	.	TRBJ1-2	CASSLMAVYGYTF	TGTGCCAGCAGCTTAATGGCGGTCTATGGCTACACCTTC
.	TRBV10-3	13	.	TRBJ1-1	CATSIGENTEAFF	TGTGCCACCAGTATCGGGGAGAACACTGAAGCTTTCTTT
.	TRBV5-1	14	.	TRBJ1-4	CASSPGDTDEKLFF	TGCGCCAGCAGCCCAGGGGACACGGATGAAAAACTGTTTTTT
.	TRBV5-1	12	.	TRBJ1-2	CASSRGDYGYTF	TGCGCCAGCAGCCGGGGAGACTATGGCTACACCTTC
.	TRBV9	15	.	TRBJ1-4	CASSVSQGYGEKLFF	TGTGCCAGCAGCGTCTCACAGGGTTATGGTGAAAAACTGTTTTTT
.	TRBV2	14	.	TRBJ1-1	CASNPRQMNTEAFF	TGTGCCAGCAACCCGCGACAGATGAACACTGAAGCTTTCTTT
.	TRBV6-6	16	.	TRBJ1-5	CASSPEGGQGNQPQHF	TGTGCCAGCAGCCCCGAGGGCGGGCAAGGCAATCAGCCCCAGCATTTT
.	TRBV4-1	15	TRBD1	TRBJ2-2	CASSRGTGETGELFF	TGCGCCAGCAGCCGCGGGACAGGAGAGACCGGGGAGCTGTTTTTT
.	TRBV5-1	15	.	TRBJ1-5	CASSEGGVVNQPQHF	TGCGCCAGCAGCGAAGGAGGGGTAGTCAATCAGCCCCAGCATTTT
.	TRBV5-8	16	.	TRBJ2-2	CASSKGQPVGTGELFF	TGTGCCAGCAGCAAAGGACAGCCTGTTGGGACCGGGGAGCTGTTTTTT
.	TRBV7-9	15	TRBD1	TRBJ1-2	CASSLSQGAGYGYTF	TGTGCCAGCAGCTTATCTCAGGGGGCAGGGTATGGCTACACCTTC
.	TRBV3-1/TRBV3-2	18	TRBD1	TRBJ2-1	CASRAGTGDSLSYNEQFF	TGTGCCAGCAGGGCCGGGACAGGGGATTCTCTGTCCTACAATGAGCAGTTCTTC
.	TRBV27	14	TRBD1	TRBJ1-3	CASSSGQGGNTIYF	TGTGCCAGCAGTTCAGGACAGGGAGGAAACACCATATATTTT
.	TRBV11-2	14	TRBD1	TRBJ2-1	CASSPQTGRVEQFF	TGTGCCAGCAGCCCCCAGACAGGGCGGGTTGAGCAGTTCTTC
.	TRBV10-3	14	TRBD1	TRBJ1-4	CAISPTGGYEKLFF	TGTGCCATCAGCCCGACAGGGGGCTATGAAAAACTGTTTTTT
.	TRBV28	17	.	TRBJ2-3	CASSFLLGRGSTDTQYF	TGTGCCAGCAGTTTTTTATTGGGGAGGGGGTCCACAGATACGCAGTATTTT
.	TRBV2	12	.	TRBJ1-4	CASNPSREKLFF	TGTGCCAGCAATCCCTCTCGTGAAAAACTGTTTTTT
.	TRBV9	15	TRBD1	TRBJ1-2	CASSVGYDRENGYTF	TGTGCCAGCAGCGTAGGTTACGACAGGGAGAATGGCTACACCTTC
.	TRBV6-5	11	.	TRBJ2-7	CASRRNYEQYF	TGTGCCAGCAGGAGGAACTACGAGCAGTACTTC
.	TRBV29-1	11	.	TRBJ1-3	CSATVPNTIYF	TGCAGCGCGACGGTGCCGAACACCATATATTTT
.	TRBV18	15	.	TRBJ1-1	CASSPPRASGGEAFF	TGTGCCAGCTCACCACCTAGGGCCTCAGGAGGTGAAGCTTTCTTT
.	TRBV19	15	TRBD1	TRBJ1-6	CASSARQGERSPLHF	TGTGCCAGTAGTGCCCGACAGGGGGAGAGATCACCCCTCCACTTT
.	TRBV7-2	15	TRBD2	TRBJ2-3	CASSTSGGGTDTQYF	TGTGCCAGCAGCACTAGCGGGGGGGGCACAGATACGCAGTATTTT
.	TRBV30	15	.	TRBJ1-6	CAWSPEQGRDSPLHF	TGTGCCTGGAGCCCAGAACAGGGTAGGGATTCACCCCTCCACTTT
.	TRBV7-2	15	TRBD2	TRBJ2-1	CASSPGLAGGDEQFF	TGTGCCAGCAGCCCCGGACTAGCGGGGGGGGATGAGCAGTTCTTC
.	TRBV11-2	15	.	TRBJ2-7	CASSLYRDTVYEQYF	TGTGCCAGCAGCCTATACCGGGACACCGTCTACGAGCAGTACTTC
few	TRBV4-1	15	TRBD1	TRBJ1-6	CASSHQDRDNSPLHF	TGCGCCAGCAGCCATCAGGACAGGGATAATTCACCCCTCCACTTT